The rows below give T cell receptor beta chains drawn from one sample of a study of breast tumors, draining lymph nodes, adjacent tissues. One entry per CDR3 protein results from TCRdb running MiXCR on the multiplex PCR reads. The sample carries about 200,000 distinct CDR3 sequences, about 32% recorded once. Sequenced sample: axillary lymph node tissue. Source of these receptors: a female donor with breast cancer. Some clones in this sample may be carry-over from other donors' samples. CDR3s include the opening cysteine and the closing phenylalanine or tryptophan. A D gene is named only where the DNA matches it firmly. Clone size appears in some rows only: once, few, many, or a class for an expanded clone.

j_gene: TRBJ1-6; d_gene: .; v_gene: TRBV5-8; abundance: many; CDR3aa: CASSLWGSDSPLHF; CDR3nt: TGTGCCAGCAGCTTGTGGGGGAGCGATTCACCCCTCCACTTT
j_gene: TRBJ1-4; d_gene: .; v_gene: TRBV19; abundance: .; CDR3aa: CASSIPSGSHRATNEKLFF; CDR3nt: TGTGCCAGTAGTATTCCTAGCGGGTCCCACAGAGCAACTAATGAAAAACTGTTTTTT
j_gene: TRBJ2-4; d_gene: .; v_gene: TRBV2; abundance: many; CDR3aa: CASSPGTSRLGDIQYF; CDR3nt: TGTGCCAGCAGTCCCGGGACCTCGCGGCTGGGGGACATTCAGTACTTC
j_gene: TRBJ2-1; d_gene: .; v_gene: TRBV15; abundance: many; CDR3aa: CATSRYKDRQGGEQFF; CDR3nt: TGTGCCACCAGCAGATATAAGGACAGGCAGGGGGGTGAGCAGTTCTTC
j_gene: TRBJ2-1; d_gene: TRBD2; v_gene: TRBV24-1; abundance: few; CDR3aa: CATRTSGRGNEQFF; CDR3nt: TGTGCCACCAGGACTAGCGGGAGGGGGAATGAGCAGTTCTTC
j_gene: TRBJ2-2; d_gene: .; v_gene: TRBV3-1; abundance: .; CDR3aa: CASSQTDSQNTGELFF; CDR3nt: TGTGCCAGCAGCCAAACCGACTCCCAGAACACCGGGGAGCTGTTTTTT
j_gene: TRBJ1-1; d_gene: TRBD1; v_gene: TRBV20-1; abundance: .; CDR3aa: CSARDPPGQGRSTEAFF; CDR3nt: TGCAGTGCTAGAGACCCCCCGGGACAGGGGAGAAGCACTGAAGCTTTCTTT
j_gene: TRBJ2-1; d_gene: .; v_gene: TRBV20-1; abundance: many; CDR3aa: CSATRDSNFNEQFF; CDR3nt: TGCAGTGCTACGCGGGACTCGAACTTCAATGAGCAGTTCTTC
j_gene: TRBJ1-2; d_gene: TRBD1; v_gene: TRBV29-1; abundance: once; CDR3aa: CSVLTGQGVSGYTF; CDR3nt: TGCAGCGTCCTAACGGGACAGGGAGTATCTGGCTACACCTTC
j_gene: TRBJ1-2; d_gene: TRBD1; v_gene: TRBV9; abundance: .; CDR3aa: CASSDRGGTGGYTF; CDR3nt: TGTGCCAGCAGTGACAGGGGGGGGACGGGCGGCTACACCTTC
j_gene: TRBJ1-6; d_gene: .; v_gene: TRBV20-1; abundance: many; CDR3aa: CSATGSSYNSPLHF; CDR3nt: TGCAGTGCTACAGGGAGCTCCTATAATTCACCCCTCCACTTT
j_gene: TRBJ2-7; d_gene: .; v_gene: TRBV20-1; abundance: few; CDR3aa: CSARDMIDEQYF; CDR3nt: TGCAGTGCTAGAGATATGATAGACGAGCAGTACTTC